This section outlines one T cell receptor beta chain sequence together with its context. The germline gene is not matched at one end of the junction; a read error may be the cause. This record belongs to a study of CD8+CD57+ T cells in acquired aplastic anemia. Researchers used genomic DNA as the template to profile TCR beta VDJ and CDR3. TCRdb used MiXCR to reprocess the reads, holding one entry per CDR3 protein. The sample has tens of thousands of distinct CDR3 sequences; roughly 63% are singletons. Germline CDR1 reads SQVTM; CDR2 reads ANQGSEA. This CDR3 has 13 amino acids. Before being chosen for sequencing, patients had shown CD8+CD57+ cell expansion by flow cytometry.

Sequenced input: sorted CD4+, CD8+, or CD8+CD57+ T cells (not recorded which) from PBMCs. The chain carries TRBV29-1 and TRBJ1-4, with a tentative D call TRBD1 (5 bases). The sequence was obtained from a human donor with aplastic anemia. The CDR3 loop reads CSVADTQGEKLVF. CDR3 nucleotides: TGCAGCGTCGCAGACACGCAGGGCGAAAAACTGGTTTTT.